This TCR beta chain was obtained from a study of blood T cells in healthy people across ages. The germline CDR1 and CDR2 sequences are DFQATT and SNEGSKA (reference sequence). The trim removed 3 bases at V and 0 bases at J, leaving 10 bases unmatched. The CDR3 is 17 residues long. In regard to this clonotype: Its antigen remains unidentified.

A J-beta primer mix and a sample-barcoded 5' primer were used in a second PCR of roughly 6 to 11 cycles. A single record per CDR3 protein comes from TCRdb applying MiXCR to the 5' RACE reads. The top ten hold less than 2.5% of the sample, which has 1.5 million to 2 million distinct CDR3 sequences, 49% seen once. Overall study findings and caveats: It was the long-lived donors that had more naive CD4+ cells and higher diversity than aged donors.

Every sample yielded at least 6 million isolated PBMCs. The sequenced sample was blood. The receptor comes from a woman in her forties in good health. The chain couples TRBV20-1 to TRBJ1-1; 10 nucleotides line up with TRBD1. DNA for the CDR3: TGCAGTGCTAGGGACAGACAGGGGGCATTGATGAACACTGAAGCTTTCTTT. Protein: CSARDRQGALMNTEAFF.